This passage covers 10 T cell receptor beta chains from one sample sequenced in a study of T cell responses to AZD1222 COVID-19 vaccine. The table came from immunoSEQ multiplex PCR; TCRdb's copy has only in-frame clones and leaves some out. The sample includes about 160,000 clones, 85% to 95% of them seen just once. The specimen comprised peripheral blood, sampled on day 0 of AZD1222 vaccination. All receptors derive from an adult in good health.

The V gene is TRBV5-5, the J gene TRBJ2-3; TRBD2 aligns across 10 bases. J was trimmed by 2 bases and V by 2 bases; bases with no gene match: 2. This CDR3 region has 15 residues. CDR1 SGHKS and CDR2 YYEKEE come from the germline V gene (reference sequence). CDR3 loop: CASSLLAGLTDTQYF. In DNA form, the CDR3 reads TGTGCCAGCAGCTTACTAGCGGGGCTCACAGATACGCAGTATTTT.

This chain connects TRBV27 to TRBJ2-7; 7 bases agree with TRBD2. V shed 5 bases and J 2 bases; nucleotides not matched to a gene: 9. The germline V gene has CDR1 MNHEY and CDR2 SMNVEV (reference sequence). The CDR3 consists of 15 residues. Here the CDR3 reads CASSPSGSLTYEQYF. CDR3 DNA sequence: TGTGCCAGCAGTCCTAGCGGTTCCCTTACCTACGAGCAGTACTTC.

This clone was counted only a few times. The V gene is TRBV6-5, the J gene TRBJ2-5, with 9 bases lining up with TRBD1. The V gene end was trimmed by 6 bases and the J gene end by 4 bases; junction bases not matched to a gene: 3. Germline V gene lookup returns CDR1 MNHEY and CDR2 SVGAGI. This CDR3 comprises 13 residues. The chain's CDR3 is CASRQGAGETQYF. The CDR3 DNA reads TGTGCCAGCAGACAGGGGGCGGGAGAGACCCAGTACTTC.

This chain links TRBV19 with TRBJ1-2; tentatively, D is TRBD1 (6 bases). This CDR3 is built from 14 residues. CDR1 and CDR2 from the germline V gene are LNHDA and SQIVND (reference sequence). With 6 bases removed from V and 4 bases from J, the gap between germline ends came to 15 bases. The CDR3 spells CASSHQRGGYGYTF. Written as DNA, the CDR3 is TGTGCCAGTAGCCACCAAAGAGGGGGCTATGGCTACACCTTC.

The chain combines TRBV9 with TRBJ2-3, with D perhaps being TRBD1 or TRBD2 (5 bases each). Trimming removed 2 bases from V and 1 base from J, with 11 bases in between. Looked up from germline, CDR1 is SGDLS and CDR2 is YYNGEE. The CDR3 spans 15 residues. The CDR3 region has the DNA TGTGCCAGCAGCGTTGGGGGATCGGGCACAGATACGCAGTATTTT. It is translated as CASSVGGSGTDTQYF.

V gene TRBV5-1 combines with J gene TRBJ2-2; D is unclear. Germline V gives CDR1 SGHRS, CDR2 YFSETQ. The length of the CDR3 is 12 residues. V was pared by 1 base and J by 9 bases, with 7 bases between. CDR3 protein: CASSLSSRELFF. The CDR3 bases are TGCGCCAGCAGCTTGTCGTCCAGGGAGCTGTTTTTT.

The chain has TRBV7-2 and TRBJ2-5; the D is unclear. CDR3 length: 14 residues. V gave up 3 bases and J gave up 5 bases, with 13 bases separating them. Germline CDR1 reads SGHTA; CDR2 reads FQGNSA. CDR3 sequence: CASSLGLGSETQYF. CDR3 DNA sequence: TGTGCCAGCAGCTTGGGGTTGGGCAGTGAGACCCAGTACTTC.

V gene TRBV6-6 combines with J gene TRBJ1-1; no reliable D call. The CDR3 loop spans 12 amino acids. The V gene lost 6 bases and the J gene lost 2 bases, with 7 bases spanning the gap. Germline CDR1 and CDR2: MNHNY and SVGAGI (reference sequence). The CDR3 is CASSTLNTEAFF. In DNA form, the CDR3 reads TGTGCCAGCAGCACGCTTAACACTGAAGCTTTCTTT.

The chain joins TRBV27 to TRBJ2-5, with TRBD2 matching over 12 bases. Germline CDR1 MNHEY, CDR2 SMNVEV (reference sequence). After removal of 5 bases from V and 4 bases from J, the junction contained 5 bases not matched to a gene. The CDR3 length is 15 residues. CDR3 amino acids: CASSPSTSGRETQYF. For the CDR3, the DNA is TGTGCCAGCAGTCCCTCGACTAGCGGGAGAGAGACCCAGTACTTC.

The chain combines TRBV2 with TRBJ1-1; D perhaps matches TRBD1 (6 bases). The germline gives CDR1 SNHLY, CDR2 FYNNEI. The CDR3 totals 12 residues. V gave up 8 bases and J gave up 4 bases, with 11 bases separating them. The chain's CDR3 is CASQRGATEAFF. The CDR3 bases are TGTGCCAGCCAAAGGGGGGCCACTGAAGCTTTCTTT.